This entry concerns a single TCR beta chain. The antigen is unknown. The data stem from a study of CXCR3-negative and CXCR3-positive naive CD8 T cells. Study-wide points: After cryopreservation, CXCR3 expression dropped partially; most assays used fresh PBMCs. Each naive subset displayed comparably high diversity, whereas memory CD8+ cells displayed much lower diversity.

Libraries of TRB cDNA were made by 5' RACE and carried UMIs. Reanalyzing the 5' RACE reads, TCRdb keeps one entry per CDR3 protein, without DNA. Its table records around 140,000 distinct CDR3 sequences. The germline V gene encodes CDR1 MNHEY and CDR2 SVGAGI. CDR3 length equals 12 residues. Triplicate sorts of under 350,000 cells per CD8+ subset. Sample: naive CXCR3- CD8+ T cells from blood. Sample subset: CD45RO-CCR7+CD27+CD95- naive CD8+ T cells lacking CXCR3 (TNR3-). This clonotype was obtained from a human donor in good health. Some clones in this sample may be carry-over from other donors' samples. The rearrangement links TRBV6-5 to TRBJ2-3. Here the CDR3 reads CASSPEADTQYF.